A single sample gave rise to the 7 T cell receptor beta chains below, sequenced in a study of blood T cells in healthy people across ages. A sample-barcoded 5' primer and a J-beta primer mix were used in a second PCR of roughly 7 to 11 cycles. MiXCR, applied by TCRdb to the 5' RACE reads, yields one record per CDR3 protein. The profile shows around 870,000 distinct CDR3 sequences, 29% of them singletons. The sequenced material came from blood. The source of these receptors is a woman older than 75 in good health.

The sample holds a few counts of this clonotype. This CDR3 is CAISEAMNTEAFF. CDR3 bases: TGTGCCATCAGTGAGGCCATGAACACTGAAGCTTTCTTT. V and J are TRBV10-3 and TRBJ1-1; D unclear. The CDR3 extends over 13 amino acids. Germline V gene sequence: CDR1 ENHRY, CDR2 SYGVKD. Trimming shortened V by 2 bases and J by 0 bases, and 4 bases separated the two germline ends.

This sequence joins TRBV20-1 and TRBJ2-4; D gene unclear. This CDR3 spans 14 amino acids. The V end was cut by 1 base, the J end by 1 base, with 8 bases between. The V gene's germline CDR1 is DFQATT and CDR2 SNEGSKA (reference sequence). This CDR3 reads CSARGGGAKNIQYF. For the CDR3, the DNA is TGCAGTGCTAGAGGGGGTGGCGCCAAAAACATTCAGTACTTC.

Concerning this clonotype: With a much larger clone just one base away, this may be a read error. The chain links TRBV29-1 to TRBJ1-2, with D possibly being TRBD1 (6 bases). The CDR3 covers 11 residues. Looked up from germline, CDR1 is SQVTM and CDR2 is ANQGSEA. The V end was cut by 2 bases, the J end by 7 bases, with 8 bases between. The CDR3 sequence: CSVERGGGYTF. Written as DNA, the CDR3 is TGCAGCGTTGAAAGGGGGGGTGGCTACACCTTC.

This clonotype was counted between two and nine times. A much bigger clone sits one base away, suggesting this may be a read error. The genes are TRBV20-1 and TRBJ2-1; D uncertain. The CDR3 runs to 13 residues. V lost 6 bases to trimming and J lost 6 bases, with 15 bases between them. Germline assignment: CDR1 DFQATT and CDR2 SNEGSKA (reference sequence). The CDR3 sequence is CSAPPPGRNEQFF. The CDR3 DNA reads TGCAGTGCCCCTCCCCCGGGTCGCAATGAGCAGTTCTTC.

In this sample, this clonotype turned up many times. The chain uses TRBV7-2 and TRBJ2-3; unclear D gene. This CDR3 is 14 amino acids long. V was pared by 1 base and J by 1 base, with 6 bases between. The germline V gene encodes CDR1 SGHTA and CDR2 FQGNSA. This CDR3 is CASSLDHGTDTQYF. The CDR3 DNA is TGTGCCAGCAGCTTAGATCACGGCACAGATACGCAGTATTTT.

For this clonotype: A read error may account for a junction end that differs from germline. The CDR3 here is CACSYTGQGDTGELFF. DNA of the CDR3: TGTGCCTGCAGTTACACGGGACAGGGGGACACCGGGGAGCTGTTTTTT. The genes are TRBV6-6 and TRBJ2-2; the match to TRBD1 covers 11 bases. The CDR3 contains 16 residues. Germline values: CDR1 MNHNY, CDR2 SVGAGI (reference sequence).

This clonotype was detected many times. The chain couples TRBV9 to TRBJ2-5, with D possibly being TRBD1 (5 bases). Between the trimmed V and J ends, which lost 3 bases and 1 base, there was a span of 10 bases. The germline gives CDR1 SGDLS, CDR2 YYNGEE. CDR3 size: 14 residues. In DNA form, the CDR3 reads TGTGCCAGCAGCGAGCACAGGAGCCAAGAGACCCAGTACTTC. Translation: CASSEHRSQETQYF.